One sample yielded the 5 T cell receptor beta chains listed below, sequenced in a study of blood T cell repertoires in COVID-19. Sequencing used immunoSEQ multiplex PCR; TCRdb keeps in-frame clones, though not all of them. Here the sample spans around 240,000 clones, approximately 80% being singletons. Sequencing was carried out using peripheral blood. These receptors came from a woman in her forties or fifties with acute or convalescent COVID-19.

The chain has TRBV21-1 and TRBJ2-1; the table calls TRBD2, which could not be checked here. TRBV21-1 constitutes a pseudogene. CDR3 length: 20 amino acids. DNA of the CDR3: TGTGCCAGCAGCAAAGCTTTTGGTCCCCTCTACTTACGAGGCTACAATGAGCAGTTCTTC. This translates into CASSKAFGPLYLRGYNEQFF.

The genes are TRBV11-1 and TRBJ1-1; perhaps TRBD1 as D (5 bases). In germline, CDR1 is SGHAT, CDR2 FQDESV (reference sequence). The CDR3 covers 13 residues. V was trimmed by 5 bases and J by 10 bases, leaving 17 bases between them. The CDR3 here is CASSTQGPATAFF. Written as DNA, the CDR3 is TGTGCCAGCAGCACTCAGGGCCCAGCGACAGCTTTCTTT.

V and J are TRBV6-6 and TRBJ2-1; 8 bases agree with TRBD2. From germline, CDR1 is MNHNY and CDR2 SVGAGI (reference sequence). The length of the CDR3 is 13 residues. Trimming at V came to 10 bases and at J to 1 base, leaving 3 bases not matched to a gene. CDR3 amino acids: CAISGGSYNEQFF. CDR3 nucleotide sequence: TGTGCCATTTCGGGGGGGTCCTACAATGAGCAGTTCTTC.

The rearrangement joins TRBV2 to TRBJ2-2, with a possible D match to TRBD2 (6 bases). The V gene's germline CDR1 is SNHLY and CDR2 FYNNEI. This CDR3 comprises 17 residues. V shed 0 bases and J shed 1 base, with 12 bases lying between them. CDR3 loop: CASSEASRLENTGELFF. The DNA of the CDR3 is TGTGCCAGCAGTGAAGCGTCCCGACTAGAGAACACCGGGGAGCTGTTTTTT. Filled out from reference TRBV2 and TRBJ2-2, the complete variable domain reads EPEVTQTPSHQVTQMGQEVILRCVPISNHLYFYWYRQILGQKVEFLVSFYNNEISEKSEIFDDQFSVERPDGSNFTLKIRSTKLEDSAMYFCASSEASRLENTGELFFGEGSRLTVL.

The chain couples TRBV2 to TRBJ1-1; 8 bases line up with TRBD1. Germline loops: CDR1 SNHLY, CDR2 FYNNEI. This CDR3 comprises 11 residues. The V gene end was trimmed by 6 bases and the J gene end by 9 bases; junction bases not matched to a gene: 3. The CDR3 loop reads CASSQGAKAFF. DNA for the CDR3: TGTGCCAGCAGCCAGGGGGCAAAAGCTTTCTTT.